The 13 T cell receptor beta chains given below trace back to one sample, sequenced in a study of tumor-infiltrating lymphocytes in oesophageal squamous cell carcinoma. TCRdb reprocessed the PCR reads via MiXCR and lists one record per CDR3 protein. The sample contains fewer than 20,000 distinct CDR3 sequences, about 39% of which appear only once. The source material was normal esophageal tissue next to the tumor. These receptors were obtained from a female donor with esophageal squamous cell carcinoma.

This chain connects TRBV6-1 to TRBJ2-5; TRBD2 matches 9 bases. The germline CDR1 and CDR2 sequences are MNHNS and SASEGT. Germline trimming cut 9 bases from V and 11 bases from J; bases unmatched to any gene: 13. This CDR3 comprises 13 residues. The CDR3 DNA sequence: TGTGCCAGTGAGGCTAGCGGGAACAATGAGCAGTACTTC. As protein: CASEASGNNEQYF.

The chain recombines TRBV7-2 with TRBJ2-2; D might be TRBD1 (5 bases). The CDR3 extends over 14 amino acids. Germline lookup yields CDR1 SGHTA and CDR2 FQGNSA. V was pared by 4 bases and J by 6 bases, with 12 bases between. DNA of the CDR3: TGTGCCAGCAGCTCCTCGCAGGGATCCGGGGAGCTGTTTTTT. Encoded protein: CASSSSQGSGELFF.

The CDR3 region is CASSAEMGLGTDTQYF. The CDR3 DNA reads as TGTGCCAGCAGCGCAGAGATGGGCCTTGGCACAGATACGCAGTATTTT. This chain connects TRBV6-1 to TRBJ2-3; D gene unclear. The V end lost 6 bases, the J end lost 1 base, and 17 bases lay between the germline ends. The CDR3 length is 16 residues. Germline V gene sequence: CDR1 MNHNS, CDR2 SASEGT.

In its sample, this clonotype is medium-sized. The genes are TRBV7-9 and TRBJ2-3, with TRBD2 matching over 13 bases. The CDR3 spans 17 residues. V lost 5 bases to trimming and J lost 0 bases; unmatched junction nucleotides: 5. Germline assignment: CDR1 SEHNR and CDR2 FQNEAQ (reference sequence). The CDR3 loop is CASSPGLAGSSTDTQYF. The CDR3 nucleotides read TGTGCCAGCAGCCCGGGACTAGCGGGGTCTAGCACAGATACGCAGTATTTT.

The V gene is TRBV28, the J gene TRBJ2-3; D is unclear. Germline V gene lookup returns CDR1 MDHEN and CDR2 SYDVKM. The CDR3 is made up of 11 amino acids. V was pared by 7 bases and J by 6 bases, with 8 bases between. For the CDR3, the DNA is TGTGCCAGCACAAGCAGGGATACGCAGTATTTT. Protein product: CASTSRDTQYF.

The rearrangement links TRBV27 to TRBJ1-6; D is perhaps TRBD1 (6 bases). The CDR3 contains 13 residues. The germline gives CDR1 MNHEY, CDR2 SMNVEV (reference sequence). With 5 bases removed from V and 5 bases from J, the gap between germline ends came to 7 bases. CDR3 sequence: CASSTGNNSPLHF. For the CDR3, the DNA is TGTGCCAGCAGTACAGGGAATAATTCACCCCTCCACTTT.

V gene TRBV9 combines with J gene TRBJ2-3, with a possible D match to TRBD1 (6 bases). Germline V gene sequence: CDR1 SGDLS, CDR2 YYNGEE. V dropped 1 base and J dropped 5 bases, with 11 bases sitting between them. This CDR3 contains 14 residues. The CDR3 is CASSVSTGKDTQYF. For the CDR3, the DNA is TGTGCCAGCAGCGTATCAACAGGGAAAGATACGCAGTATTTT. Using reference TRBV9 and TRBJ2-3 for the parts outside the CDR3, the full variable domain is DSGVTQTPKHLITATGQRVTLRCSPRSGDLSVYWYQQSLDQGLQFLIQYYNGEERAKGNILERFSAQQFPDLHSELNLSSLELGDSALYFCASSVSTGKDTQYFGPGTRLTVL.

The genes are TRBV11-2 and TRBJ2-7, with D tentatively TRBD2 (6 bases). This CDR3 comprises 12 residues. Germline assignment: CDR1 SGHAT and CDR2 FQNNGV. Between the trimmed V and J ends, which lost 7 bases and 8 bases, there was a span of 15 bases. CDR3 DNA sequence: TGTGCCAGCACCTCGGCGGGCGGGAAGCAGTACTTC. Its translation: CASTSAGGKQYF.

This chain joins TRBV15 and TRBJ2-6; weak D call: TRBD2 (6 bases). TRBJ2-7 matches the DNA end more closely, so the J call is doubtful. Germline CDR1 and CDR2: LNHNV and YYDKDF (reference sequence). The CDR3 length is 13 residues. The CDR3 is CATSRVGGEEQYF. DNA of the CDR3: TGTGCCACCAGCAGAGTGGGGGGAGAAGAGCAGTACTTC.

This clonotype was seen more than once but under ten times. The rearrangement uses TRBV7-6 and TRBJ2-3; 7 bases line up with TRBD2. V lost 0 bases, J lost 5 bases, and 5 bases stayed unmatched. Per germline, CDR1 SGHVS and CDR2 FNYEAQ. This CDR3 spans 15 amino acids. The CDR3: CASSLAGTTLDTQYF. The CDR3 bases are TGTGCCAGCAGCTTAGCGGGGACTACCCTAGATACGCAGTATTTT.

This clonotype was picked up many times. The chain employs TRBV12-3 or TRBV12-4 and TRBJ2-7; 10 nucleotides agree with TRBD1. Trimming took 6 bases from V and 1 from J; bases not matched to a gene: 6. The CDR3 runs to 15 residues. The CDR3 spells CASSETGGISYEQYF. CDR3 coding DNA: TGTGCCAGCAGCGAGACAGGGGGCATATCCTACGAGCAGTACTTC.

Ten or more counts support this clonotype. This chain joins TRBV14 and TRBJ2-3, with no clear D. The germline V gene encodes CDR1 SGHDN and CDR2 FVKESK. The CDR3 sequence is 12 residues long. Trimming took off 4 bases at V and 7 bases at J, with 9 bases between the two ends. CDR3 in DNA: TGTGCCAGCAGCCTTACCGGGTATACGCAGTATTTT. Translation: CASSLTGYTQYF.

The sample holds a few counts of this clonotype. V usage is TRBV20-1 and J usage is TRBJ2-1; TRBD2 agrees at 7 bases. V dropped 0 bases and J dropped 0; count of bases not matched to a gene: 11. The CDR3 is 18 residues long. Germline V gene data show CDR1 as DFQATT and CDR2 as SNEGSKA (reference sequence). CDR3 nucleotide sequence: TGCAGTGCTAGAGATCGTTTCGGACTAGACAACTCCTACAATGAGCAGTTCTTC. It encodes CSARDRFGLDNSYNEQFF.